Sequencing of this TCR beta chain was carried out in a study of beta chain features in type 1 diabetes. As for the study in general: Across the samples, more than 85 million sorted cells were examined in total.

Study results and limitations: For Type 1 diabetes patients, all four CD4+ subsets carried TCRB CDR3s that were moderately but significantly shorter. VDJ junctions in type 1 diabetes patients carried more deletions and fewer insertions.

The authors reverse transcribed all of the isolated RNA, so sequencing captured expressed TCRB transcripts. Average reads for naive, central memory and regulatory T cell samples were about 3.57 million. TCRdb keeps only in-frame clones here, not all; method: immunoSEQ multiplex PCR. Here the sample spans 600,000 to 650,000 clones, around 16% being singletons. About this clone: Its antigen remains unknown.

Deletions cut 4 bases from V and 6 bases from J, with 9 bases between. CDR1 SEHNR and CDR2 FQNEAQ come from the germline V gene (reference sequence). The CDR3 covers 12 residues. Sequences were obtained from naive CD4+ T cells from blood. This chain connects TRBV7-9 to TRBJ1-2; TRBD1 is a possible D gene (5 bases). The TCR comes from a man younger than 35 in good health. The CDR3 DNA reads TGTGCCAGCAGCTCAATGGGGCATGGCTACACCTTC. Encoded protein: CASSSMGHGYTF. Looking up the rest from reference TRBV7-9 and TRBJ1-2 gives the full variable domain: DTGVSQNPRHKITKRGQNVTFRCDPISEHNRLYWYRQTLGQGPEFLTYFQNEAQLEKSRLLSDRFSAERPKGSFSTLEIQRTEQGDSAMYLCASSSMGHGYTFGSGTRLTVV.